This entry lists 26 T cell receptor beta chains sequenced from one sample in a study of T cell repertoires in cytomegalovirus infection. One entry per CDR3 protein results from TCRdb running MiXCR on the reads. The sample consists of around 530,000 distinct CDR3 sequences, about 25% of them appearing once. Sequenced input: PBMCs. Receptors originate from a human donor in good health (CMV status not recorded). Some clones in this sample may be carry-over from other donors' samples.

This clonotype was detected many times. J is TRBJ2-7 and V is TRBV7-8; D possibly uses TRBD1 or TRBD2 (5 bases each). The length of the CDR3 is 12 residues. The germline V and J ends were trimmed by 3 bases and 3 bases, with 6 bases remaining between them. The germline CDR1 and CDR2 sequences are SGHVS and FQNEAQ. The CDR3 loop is CASSLGDYEQYV. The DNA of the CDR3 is TGTGCCAGCAGCTTGGGGGACTACGAGCAGTACGTC.

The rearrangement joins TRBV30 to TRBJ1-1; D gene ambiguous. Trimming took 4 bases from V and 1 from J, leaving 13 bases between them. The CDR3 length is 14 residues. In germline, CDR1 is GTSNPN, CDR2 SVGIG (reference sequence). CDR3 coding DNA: TGTGCCTGGACTCCCATGACGGGGAACACTGAAGCTTTCTTT. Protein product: CAWTPMTGNTEAFF.

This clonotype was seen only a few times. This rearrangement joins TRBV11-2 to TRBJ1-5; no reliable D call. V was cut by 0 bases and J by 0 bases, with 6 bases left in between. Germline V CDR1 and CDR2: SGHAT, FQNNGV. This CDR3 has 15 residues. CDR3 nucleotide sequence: TGTGCCAGCAGCTTAGAGCCGGATAGCAATCAGCCCCAGCATTTT. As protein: CASSLEPDSNQPQHF.

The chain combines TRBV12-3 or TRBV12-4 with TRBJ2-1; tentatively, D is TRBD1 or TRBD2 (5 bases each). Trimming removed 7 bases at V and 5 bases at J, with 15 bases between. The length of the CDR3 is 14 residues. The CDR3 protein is CASIRPRGHNEQFF. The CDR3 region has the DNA TGTGCCAGCATCCGACCCCGGGGCCACAATGAGCAGTTCTTC.

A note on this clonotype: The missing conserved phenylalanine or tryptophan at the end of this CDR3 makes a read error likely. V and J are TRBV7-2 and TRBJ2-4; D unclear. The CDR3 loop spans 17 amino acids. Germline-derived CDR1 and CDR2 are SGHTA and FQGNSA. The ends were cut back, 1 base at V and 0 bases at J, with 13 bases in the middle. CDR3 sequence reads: CASSLGSYWIAKNIQYL. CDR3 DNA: TGTGCCAGCAGCTTAGGTAGTTATTGGATAGCCAAAAACATTCAGTACCTC.

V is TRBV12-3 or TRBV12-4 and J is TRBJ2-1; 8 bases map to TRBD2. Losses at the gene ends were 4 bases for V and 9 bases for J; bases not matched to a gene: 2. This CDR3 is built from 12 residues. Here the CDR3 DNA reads TGTGCCAGCAGTTACGGGACTAGTGAGCAGTTCTTC. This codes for CASSYGTSEQFF.

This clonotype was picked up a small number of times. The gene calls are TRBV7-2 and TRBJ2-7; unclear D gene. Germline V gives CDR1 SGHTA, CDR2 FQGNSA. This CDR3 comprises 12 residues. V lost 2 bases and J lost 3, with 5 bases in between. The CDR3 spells CASSLNSYEQYV. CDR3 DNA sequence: TGTGCCAGCAGCTTAAACAGCTACGAGCAGTACGTC.

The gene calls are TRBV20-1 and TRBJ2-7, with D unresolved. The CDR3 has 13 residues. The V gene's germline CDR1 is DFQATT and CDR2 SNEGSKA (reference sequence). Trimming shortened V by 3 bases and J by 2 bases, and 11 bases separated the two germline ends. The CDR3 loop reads CSASQAGTYEQYF. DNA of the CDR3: TGCAGTGCTAGTCAGGCAGGCACCTACGAGCAGTACTTC.

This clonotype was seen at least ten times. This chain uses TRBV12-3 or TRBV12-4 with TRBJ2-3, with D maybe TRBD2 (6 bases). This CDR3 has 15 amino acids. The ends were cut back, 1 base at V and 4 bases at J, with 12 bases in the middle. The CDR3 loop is CASSLGRRRADTQYF. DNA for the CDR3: TGTGCCAGCAGTTTAGGGCGGAGGAGGGCAGATACGCAGTATTTT.

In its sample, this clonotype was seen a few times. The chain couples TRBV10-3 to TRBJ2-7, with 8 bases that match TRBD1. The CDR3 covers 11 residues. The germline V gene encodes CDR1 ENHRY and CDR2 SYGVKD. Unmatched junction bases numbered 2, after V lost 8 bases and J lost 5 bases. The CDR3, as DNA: TGTGCCATCTCAGGGGGCAACGAGCAGTACGTC. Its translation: CAISGGNEQYV.

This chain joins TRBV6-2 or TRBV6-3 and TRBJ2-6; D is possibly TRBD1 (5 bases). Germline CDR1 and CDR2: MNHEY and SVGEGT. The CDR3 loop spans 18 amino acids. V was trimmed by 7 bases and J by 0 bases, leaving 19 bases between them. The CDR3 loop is CASTLDSRFSSGANVLTF. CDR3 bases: TGTGCCAGCACTCTAGACAGCAGATTTTCCTCTGGGGCCAACGTCCTGACTTTC.

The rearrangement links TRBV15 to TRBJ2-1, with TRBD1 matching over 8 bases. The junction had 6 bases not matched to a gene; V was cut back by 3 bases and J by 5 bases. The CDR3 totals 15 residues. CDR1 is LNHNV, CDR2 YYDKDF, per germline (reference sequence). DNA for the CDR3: TGTGCCACCAGCAGTGGACAGGGTTGGAACAATGAGCAGTTCTTC. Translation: CATSSGQGWNNEQFF.

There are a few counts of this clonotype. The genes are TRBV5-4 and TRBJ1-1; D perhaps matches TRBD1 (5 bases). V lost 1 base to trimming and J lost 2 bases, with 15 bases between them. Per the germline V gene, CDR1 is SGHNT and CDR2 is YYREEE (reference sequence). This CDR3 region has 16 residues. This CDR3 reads CASSLYKGTANTEAFF. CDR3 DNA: TGTGCCAGCAGCTTGTACAAAGGGACGGCTAACACTGAAGCTTTCTTT.

CDR3 loop: CASSLNPPSGRVGSTEQFF. The CDR3 coding sequence is TGTGCCAGCAGCTTAAATCCCCCTAGCGGGAGGGTTGGATCGACTGAGCAGTTCTTC. The rearrangement links TRBV7-8 to TRBJ2-1; 12 nucleotides align to TRBD2. CDR3 size: 19 residues. The trim removed 2 bases at V and 9 bases at J, leaving 17 bases unmatched. CDR1 and CDR2 from the germline V gene are SGHVS and FQNEAQ. The full variable domain, rest sourced from reference TRBV7-8 and TRBJ2-1, is GAGVSQSPRYKVAKRGQDVALRCDPISGHVSLFWYQQALGQGPEFLTYFQNEAQLDKSGLPSDRFFAERPEGSVSTLKIQRTQQEDSAVYLCASSLNPPSGRVGSTEQFFGPGTRLTVL.

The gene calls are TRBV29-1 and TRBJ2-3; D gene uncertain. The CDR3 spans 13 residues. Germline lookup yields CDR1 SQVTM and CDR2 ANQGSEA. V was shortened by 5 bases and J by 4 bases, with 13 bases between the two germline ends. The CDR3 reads CSVYPLGADTQYF. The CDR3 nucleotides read TGCAGCGTTTACCCCCTAGGTGCAGATACGCAGTATTTT.

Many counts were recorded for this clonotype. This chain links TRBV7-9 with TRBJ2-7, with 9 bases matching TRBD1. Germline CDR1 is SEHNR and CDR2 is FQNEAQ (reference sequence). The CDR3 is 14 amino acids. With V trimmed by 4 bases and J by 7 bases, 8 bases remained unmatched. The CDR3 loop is CASSSTGGTGEQYF. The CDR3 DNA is TGTGCCAGCAGCTCGACAGGGGGAACGGGGGAGCAGTACTTC.

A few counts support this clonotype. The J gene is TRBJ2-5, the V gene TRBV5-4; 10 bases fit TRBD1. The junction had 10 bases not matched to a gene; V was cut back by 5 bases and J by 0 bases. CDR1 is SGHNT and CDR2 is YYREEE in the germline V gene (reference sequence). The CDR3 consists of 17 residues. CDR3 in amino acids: CASSFDRGRRNQETQYF. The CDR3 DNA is TGTGCCAGCAGTTTCGACAGGGGGCGAAGGAACCAAGAGACCCAGTACTTC.

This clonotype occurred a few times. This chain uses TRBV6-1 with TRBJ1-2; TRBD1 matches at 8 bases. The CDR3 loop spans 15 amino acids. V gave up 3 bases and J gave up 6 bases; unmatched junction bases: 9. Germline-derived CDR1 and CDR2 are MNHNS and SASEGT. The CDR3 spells CASSDDWAGGNGYTF. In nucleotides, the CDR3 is TGTGCCAGCAGTGACGACTGGGCAGGGGGCAATGGCTACACCTTC.

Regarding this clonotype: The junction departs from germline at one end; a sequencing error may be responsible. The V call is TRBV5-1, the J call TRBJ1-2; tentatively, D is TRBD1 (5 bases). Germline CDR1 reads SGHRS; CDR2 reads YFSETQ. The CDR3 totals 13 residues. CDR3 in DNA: TGTGCCAGCAGTCCCGACAGCACCTATGGCTACACCTTC. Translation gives CASSPDSTYGYTF. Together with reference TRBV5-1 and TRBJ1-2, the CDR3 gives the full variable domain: KAGVTQTPRYLIKTRGQQVTLSCSPISGHRSVSWYQQTPGQGLQFLFEYFSETQRNKGNFPGRFSGRQFSNSRSEMNVSTLELGDSALYLCASSPDSTYGYTFGSGTRLTVV.

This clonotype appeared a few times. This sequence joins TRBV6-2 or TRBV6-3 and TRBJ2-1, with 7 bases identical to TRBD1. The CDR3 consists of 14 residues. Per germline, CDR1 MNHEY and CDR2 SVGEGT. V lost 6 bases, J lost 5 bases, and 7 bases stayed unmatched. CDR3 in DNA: TGTGCCAGCAGCCCCGGACAGGTGGACAATGAGCAGTTCTTC. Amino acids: CASSPGQVDNEQFF.

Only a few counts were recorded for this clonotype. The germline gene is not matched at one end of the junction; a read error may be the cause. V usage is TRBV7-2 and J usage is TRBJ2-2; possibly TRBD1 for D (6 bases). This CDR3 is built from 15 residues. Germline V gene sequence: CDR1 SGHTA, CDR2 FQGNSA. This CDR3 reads CVSRSGTTHLGELFF. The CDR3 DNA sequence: TGTGTCAGCAGATCCGGGACAACTCACCTGGGGGAGCTGTTTTTT.

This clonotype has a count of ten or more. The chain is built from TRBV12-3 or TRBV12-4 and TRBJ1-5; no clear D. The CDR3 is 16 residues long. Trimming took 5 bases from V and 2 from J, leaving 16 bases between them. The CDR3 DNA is TGTGCCAGCAGTCCTGTTCCCCGTAGTGGCAATCAGCCCCAGCATTTT. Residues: CASSPVPRSGNQPQHF.

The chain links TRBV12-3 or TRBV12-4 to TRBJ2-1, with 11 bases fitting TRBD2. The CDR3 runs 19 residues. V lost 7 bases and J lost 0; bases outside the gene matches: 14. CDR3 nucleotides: TGTGCCAGCATCCTATCCGGGACTAGCGGCCTAAGCTCCTACAATGAGCAGTTCTTC. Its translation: CASILSGTSGLSSYNEQFF.

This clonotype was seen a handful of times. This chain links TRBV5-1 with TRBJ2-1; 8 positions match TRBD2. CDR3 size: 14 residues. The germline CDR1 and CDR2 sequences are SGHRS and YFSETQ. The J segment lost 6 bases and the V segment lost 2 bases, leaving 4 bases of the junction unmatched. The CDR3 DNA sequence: TGCGCCAGCAGCTTTTCAGCGGGAGTCAATGAGCAGTTCTTC. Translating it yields CASSFSAGVNEQFF. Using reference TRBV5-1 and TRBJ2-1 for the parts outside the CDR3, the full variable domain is KAGVTQTPRYLIKTRGQQVTLSCSPISGHRSVSWYQQTPGQGLQFLFEYFSETQRNKGNFPGRFSGRQFSNSRSEMNVSTLELGDSALYLCASSFSAGVNEQFFGPGTRLTVL.

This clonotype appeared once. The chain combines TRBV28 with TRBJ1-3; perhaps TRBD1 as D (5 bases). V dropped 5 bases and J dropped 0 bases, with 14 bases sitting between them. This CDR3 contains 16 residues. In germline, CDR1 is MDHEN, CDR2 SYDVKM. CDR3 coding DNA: TGTGCCAGCAGTCCCTTGAGGGGATCCTCTGGAAACACCATATATTTT. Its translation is CASSPLRGSSGNTIYF.

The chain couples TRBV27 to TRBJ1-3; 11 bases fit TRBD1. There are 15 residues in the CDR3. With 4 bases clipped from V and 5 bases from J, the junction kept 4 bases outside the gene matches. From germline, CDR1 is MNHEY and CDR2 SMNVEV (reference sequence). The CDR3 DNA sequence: TGTGCCAGCAGTTCCCTGGACAGGGGGCGAAACACCATATATTTT. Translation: CASSSLDRGRNTIYF.